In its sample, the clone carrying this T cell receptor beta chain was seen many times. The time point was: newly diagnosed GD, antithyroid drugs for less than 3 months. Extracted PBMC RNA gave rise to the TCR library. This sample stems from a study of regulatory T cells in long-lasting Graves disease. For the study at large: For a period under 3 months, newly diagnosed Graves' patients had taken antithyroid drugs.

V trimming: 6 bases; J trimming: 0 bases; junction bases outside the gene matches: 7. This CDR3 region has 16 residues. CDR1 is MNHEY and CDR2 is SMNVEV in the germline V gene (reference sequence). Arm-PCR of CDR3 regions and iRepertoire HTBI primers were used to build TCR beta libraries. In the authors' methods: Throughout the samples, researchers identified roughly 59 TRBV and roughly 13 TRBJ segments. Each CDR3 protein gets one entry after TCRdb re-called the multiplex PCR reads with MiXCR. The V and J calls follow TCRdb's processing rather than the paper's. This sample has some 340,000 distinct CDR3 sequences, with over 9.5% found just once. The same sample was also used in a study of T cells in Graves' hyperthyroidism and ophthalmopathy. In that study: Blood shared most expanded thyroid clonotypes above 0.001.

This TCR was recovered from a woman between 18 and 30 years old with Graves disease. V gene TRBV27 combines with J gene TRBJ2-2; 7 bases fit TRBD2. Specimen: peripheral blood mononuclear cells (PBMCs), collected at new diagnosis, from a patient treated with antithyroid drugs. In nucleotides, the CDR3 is TGTGCCAGCAGACCGGGGGGACGAGCGAACACCGGGGAGCTGTTTTTT. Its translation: CASRPGGRANTGELFF.